This TCR beta chain was found in a study of blood T cell repertoires in COVID-19 (TCRdb year 2020). For context, the study as a whole: The collaborator samples originated in the United States, Italy and Spain and spanned the acute and convalescent phases of COVID-19. The prospective study material was composed of cDNA or gDNA derived from T cells, B-cell-depleted T cells, or PBMCs. The dataset comprised deeply sampled blood TCRbeta repertoires from subjects exposed to, actively infected with, or recovered from COVID-19. A freely available public database, intended as a resource for researchers studying the immune response to SARS-CoV-2, is where the repertoires were released. Samples were obtained from the ongoing ImmuneRACE study (first 160 participants) and from approximately 1,200 subjects provided by 6 global collaborators. Nearly every sample came with metadata listing a de-identified subject ID, COVID-19 status, age in years and sex. Where available, HLA class I and class II types were obtained from metadata supplied by the sample provider rather than from assay-based typing.

Each collaborating institution followed its own protocols to collect whole blood in K2EDTA tubes. For TCRbeta analysis, collaborator samples were shipped as frozen whole blood, as isolated PBMCs, or as DNA extracted from either sample type. TCRbeta CDR3 regions were amplified from genomic DNA using the immunoSEQ Assay, a bias-controlled multiplex PCR. In the source study's methods: The number of nucleated cells in each sample was estimated by amplification of reference gene primers within the assay. To quantify the absolute abundance of each unique TCRbeta CDR3 rearrangement, sequence reads were collapsed and filtered. For each sample, productive Simpson clonality was calculated as the square root of Simpson's diversity index over productive rearrangements. TCRdb holds this immuneACCESS table with in-frame rearrangements only. Some clones are missing; in checked studies, unresolved V genes explain under half, and the rest has no known cause. V and J calls and clone size are copied from that table; D and trimming were computed from the DNA. In this sample the table shows roughly 28,000 clones, roughly 73% of which occur a single time. More than 7.5% of the sample goes to the ten largest clones.

General study outcomes and caveats: The amount of clinical and demographic metadata varied by source and participant and was provided uncurated.

The germline V gene specifies SGHTA as CDR1 and FQGNSA as CDR2. Including the terminal cysteine and phenylalanine, the CDR3 comprises 14 residues. The read is trimmed to its CDR3 DNA, 42 bases read in frame from base 1. The junction shows trimming of 3 bases on V and 7 bases on J, and the gene matches do not reach 5 bases of it. For this clone: There is no known antigen for this receptor. Base qualities are not recorded, but no much larger clone differs from it by a single base.

This TCR was recovered from a woman in her 70s with active or convalescent COVID-19. Sequencing input: peripheral blood. The chain uses TRBV7-2 and TRBJ1-5; TRBD1 fits 8 bases in the junction. CDR3 reads: CASSFQGAWQPQHF. The DNA is TGTGCCAGCAGCTTCCAGGGGGCATGGCAGCCCCAGCATTTT.